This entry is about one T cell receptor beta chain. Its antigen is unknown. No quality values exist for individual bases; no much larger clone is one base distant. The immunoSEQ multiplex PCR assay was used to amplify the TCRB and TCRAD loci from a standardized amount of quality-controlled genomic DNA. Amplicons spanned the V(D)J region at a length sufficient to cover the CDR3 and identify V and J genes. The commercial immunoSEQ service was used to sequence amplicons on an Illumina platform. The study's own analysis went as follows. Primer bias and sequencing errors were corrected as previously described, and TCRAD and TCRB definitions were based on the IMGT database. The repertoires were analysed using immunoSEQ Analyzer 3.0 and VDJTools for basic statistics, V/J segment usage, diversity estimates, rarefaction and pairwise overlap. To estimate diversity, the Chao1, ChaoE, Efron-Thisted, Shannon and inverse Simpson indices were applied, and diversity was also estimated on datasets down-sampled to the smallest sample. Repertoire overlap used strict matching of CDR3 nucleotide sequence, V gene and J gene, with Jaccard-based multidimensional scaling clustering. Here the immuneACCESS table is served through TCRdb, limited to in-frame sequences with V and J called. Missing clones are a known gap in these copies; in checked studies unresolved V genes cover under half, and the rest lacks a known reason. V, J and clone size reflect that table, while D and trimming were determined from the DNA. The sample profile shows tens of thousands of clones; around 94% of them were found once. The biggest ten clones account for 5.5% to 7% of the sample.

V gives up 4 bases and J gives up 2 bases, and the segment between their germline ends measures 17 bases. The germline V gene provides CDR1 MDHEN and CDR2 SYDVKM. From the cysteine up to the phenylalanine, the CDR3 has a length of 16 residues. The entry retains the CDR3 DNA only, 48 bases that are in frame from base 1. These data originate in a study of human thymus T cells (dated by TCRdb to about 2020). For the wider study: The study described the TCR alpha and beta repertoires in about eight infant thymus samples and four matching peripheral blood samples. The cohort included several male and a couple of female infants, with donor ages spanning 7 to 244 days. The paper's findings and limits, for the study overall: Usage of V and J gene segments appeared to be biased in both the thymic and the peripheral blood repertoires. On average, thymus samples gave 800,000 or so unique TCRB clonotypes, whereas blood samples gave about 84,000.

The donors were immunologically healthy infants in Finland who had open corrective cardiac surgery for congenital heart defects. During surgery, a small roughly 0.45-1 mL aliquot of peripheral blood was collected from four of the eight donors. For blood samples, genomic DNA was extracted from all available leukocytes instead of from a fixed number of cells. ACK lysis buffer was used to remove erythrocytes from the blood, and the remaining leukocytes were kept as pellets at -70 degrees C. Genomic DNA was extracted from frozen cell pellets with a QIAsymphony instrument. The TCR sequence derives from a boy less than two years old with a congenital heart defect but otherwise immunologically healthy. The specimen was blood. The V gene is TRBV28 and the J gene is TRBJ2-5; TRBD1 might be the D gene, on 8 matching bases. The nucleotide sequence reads TGTGCCAGCAGTTCCTTTACAGGGGGGGGGCAAGAGACCCAGTACTTC. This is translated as CASSSFTGGGQETQYF.